Each of the 21 T cell receptor beta chains below was sequenced from the same sample in a study of CXCR3-negative and CXCR3-positive naive CD8 T cells. The TRB libraries of cDNA were built by UMI-labeled 5' RACE. Reanalyzing the 5' RACE reads, TCRdb keeps one entry per CDR3 protein, without DNA. Its clone listing holds 100,000 to 150,000 distinct CDR3 sequences. Sequences were obtained from naive CXCR3- CD8+ T cells from blood. Described subset: CD45RO-CCR7+CD27+CD95- naive CD8+ T cells lacking CXCR3 (TNR3-). Source of these receptors: a human donor in good health. Some clones in this sample may be carry-over from other donors' samples.

The chain combines TRBV19 with TRBJ1-1. CDR1 is LNHDA and CDR2 is SQIVND in the germline V gene (reference sequence). CDR3 length: 13 amino acids. The CDR3 region is CASSIGMNTEAFF. The whole variable domain, filled in from reference TRBV19 and TRBJ1-1, reads DGGITQSPKYLFRKEGQNVTLSCEQNLNHDAMYWYRQDPGQGLRLIYYSQIVNDFQKGDIAEGYSVSREKKESFPLTVTSAQKNPTAFYLCASSIGMNTEAFFGQGTRLTVV.

This rearrangement joins TRBV4-1 to TRBJ2-5; as DNA is missing, the TRBD2 call by TCRdb cannot be tested. Germline V lookup: CDR1 MGHRA, CDR2 YSYEKL. The CDR3 loop spans 13 amino acids. The CDR3 reads CASSQGEWETQYF.

The CDR3 is CASSIQSGWNYEQYF. The chain links TRBV27 to TRBJ2-7; no DNA is available, so the TRBD2 call from TCRdb remains unchecked. Germline CDR1 is MNHEY and CDR2 is SMNVEV (reference sequence). The CDR3 length is 15 residues.

The chain links TRBV13 to TRBJ1-1. Germline values: CDR1 PRHDT, CDR2 FYEKMQ (reference sequence). The CDR3 covers 12 residues. The CDR3 region is CASSIGATEAFF.

CDR3 sequence: CASSQGVNRYEQYF. This chain connects TRBV14 to TRBJ2-7. The CDR3 loop spans 14 amino acids. CDR1 SGHDN and CDR2 FVKESK come from the germline V gene.

This chain uses TRBV20-1 with TRBJ2-7; TCRdb designates TRBD2, a call that cannot be tested without DNA. The germline V gene has CDR1 DFQATT and CDR2 SNEGSKA (reference sequence). This CDR3 has 15 amino acids. The CDR3 protein is CSAGLSAGGPYEQYF.

V gene TRBV4-2 combines with J gene TRBJ2-1; TCRdb indicates TRBD2, and absent DNA this call remains unverified. CDR3 length: 16 amino acids. Germline V gives CDR1 LGHNA, CDR2 YNFKEQ. CDR3 amino acids: CASSQVPAGGYNEQFF.

This rearrangement joins TRBV11-2 to TRBJ2-3. This CDR3 is built from 14 residues. Germline CDR1 SGHAT, CDR2 FQNNGV. This chain's CDR3 is CASSRRPSTDTQYF.

This chain links TRBV28 with TRBJ2-3; TCRdb lists TRBD2, though no DNA is available to test this call. There are 15 residues in the CDR3. Germline CDR1 is MDHEN and CDR2 is SYDVKM. The CDR3 loop is CASSFSSGGADTQYF.

The rearrangement uses TRBV11-2 and TRBJ2-5; TCRdb names TRBD1, which stays unverified in the absence of DNA. Per germline, CDR1 SGHAT and CDR2 FQNNGV. The CDR3 runs 17 residues. The CDR3 loop reads CASSLVRVTPGQETQYF.

V is TRBV28 and J is TRBJ2-7; TCRdb returns TRBD1, unconfirmable since there is no DNA. Germline assignment: CDR1 MDHEN and CDR2 SYDVKM. CDR3 size: 15 residues. The CDR3 loop reads CASSSLTTGRYEQYF.

V is TRBV20-1 and J is TRBJ2-7; TCRdb names TRBD1, which stays unverified in the absence of DNA. The germline gives CDR1 DFQATT, CDR2 SNEGSKA (reference sequence). This CDR3 region has 16 residues. The CDR3 loop is CSARDKRQGLSYEQYF.

The V call is TRBV5-1, the J call TRBJ2-7; no DNA is available, so the TRBD2 call from TCRdb remains unchecked. Germline values: CDR1 SGHRS, CDR2 YFSETQ. This CDR3 contains 13 residues. The CDR3 spells CASRGLAGDEQYF.

The chain recombines TRBV20-1 with TRBJ2-3; TCRdb names TRBD2, which stays unverified in the absence of DNA. Germline-derived CDR1 and CDR2 are DFQATT and SNEGSKA (reference sequence). This CDR3 contains 15 residues. CDR3 residues: CSARDGNSGTDTQYF.

This chain connects TRBV7-6 to TRBJ1-6. The CDR3 length is 13 residues. Germline values: CDR1 SGHVS, CDR2 FNYEAQ. CDR3 region: CASSSAKYSPLHF.

This rearrangement joins TRBV4-3 to TRBJ2-4; the TCRdb call, TRBD2, lacks DNA for checking. The germline CDR1 and CDR2 sequences are LGHNA and YSLEER. The CDR3 contains 16 residues. Here the CDR3 reads CASSQERGVEGNIQYF.

The chain employs TRBV29-1 and TRBJ2-2; TCRdb outputs TRBD1, but without DNA this stays unchecked. The CDR3 totals 15 residues. The germline CDR1 and CDR2 sequences are SQVTM and ANQGSEA. CDR3: CSVSWTEGNTGELFF.

This chain links TRBV4-2 with TRBJ2-6. The CDR3 contains 16 residues. The germline V gene encodes CDR1 LGHNA and CDR2 YNFKEQ. CDR3 in amino acids: CASSQDGDSGANVLTF.

The J gene is TRBJ2-3, the V gene TRBV15. The CDR3 sequence is 14 residues long. Germline V gene data show CDR1 as LNHNV and CDR2 as YYDKDF (reference sequence). The CDR3 reads CATSPRRDTDTQYF.

The chain uses TRBV20-1 and TRBJ2-7; TCRdb's D call, TRBD2, is unchecked because there is no DNA. This CDR3 comprises 14 residues. From germline, CDR1 is DFQATT and CDR2 SNEGSKA (reference sequence). CDR3 loop: CSGLRAGGPLEQYF.

CDR3 amino acids: CSANEYLSTDTQYF. The genes are TRBV29-1 and TRBJ2-3. CDR1 and CDR2 from the germline V gene are SQVTM and ANQGSEA. This CDR3 region has 14 residues.